This TCR beta chain comes out of a study of T cell repertoires in cytomegalovirus infection. Study-wide background: Public TCR beta signature analysis indicated the presence of both CMV infection and matching HLA type.

Using its own MiXCR run on the reads, TCRdb lists one record per CDR3 protein. The data contain 680,000 or so distinct CDR3 sequences, 35% to 40% of them seen just once; the ten biggest clones take up around 2.8%. In its sample, this clonotype was seen a few times. Its target is not known. Findings of the study overall: CMV-specific TCR beta clonotypes restricted by HLA-C dominated the ex vivo response.

The V segment lost 4 bases and the J segment 4 bases; nucleotides outside the gene matches: 8. Germline V CDR1 and CDR2: SGHNT, YYREEE (reference sequence). The CDR3 is made up of 16 amino acids. Sequences were obtained from PBMCs. This TCR was sampled from a human donor in good health (CMV status not recorded). Some clones in this sample may be carry-over from other donors' samples. V gene TRBV5-4 combines with J gene TRBJ2-1; TRBD2 agrees at 10 bases. As DNA, the CDR3 is TGTGCCAGCAGCGGGCGCGAGCGGGGGGGATACAATGAGCAGTTCTTC. Translated, it gives CASSGRERGGYNEQFF.